The clone carrying this T cell receptor beta chain was detected a few times. Germline V CDR1 and CDR2: LNHDA, SQIVND (reference sequence). CDR3 size: 13 residues. The V and J ends lost 6 bases and 3 bases respectively, with 9 bases between them. The entry originates in a study of blood T cell repertoires in COVID-19. Study summary: The United States, Italy and Spain were the sources of the acute and convalescent COVID-19 samples. PBMCs, B-cell-depleted T cells, or T cells were the source of the cDNA or gDNA that made up the material.

Generated by immunoSEQ multiplex PCR, the TCRdb table keeps only in-frame clones and is missing some. The sample carries 450,000 or so clones, 80% to 90% recorded once. The chain uses TRBV19 and TRBJ1-5; D gene ambiguous. Sequences were obtained from peripheral blood. The sequence was collected from a man aged 18-30 years with COVID-19, enrolled during active disease. CDR3 protein: CASRMAVNQPQHF. The CDR3 DNA reads TGTGCCAGTAGAATGGCGGTCAATCAGCCCCAGCATTTT.